The 3 T cell receptor beta chains below all came from one sample that was sequenced in a study of blood T cell repertoires in COVID-19. Produced via immunoSEQ multiplex PCR; TCRdb's table is partial and in-frame only. The sample records 250,000 to 300,000 clones, 88% being singletons. The sample was PBMCs or T cells enriched from blood (not recorded which). The receptor source for this set is a woman between 55 and 75 years old in a cohort exposed to, infected with or recovered from COVID-19 (not recorded which).

The gene calls are TRBV7-3 and TRBJ1-6, with 10 bases matching TRBD1. This CDR3 comprises 16 residues. V shed 0 bases, J shed 7 bases, and the junction held 3 bases outside the gene matches. Germline V lookup: CDR1 SGHTA, CDR2 FQGTGA. CDR3: CASSLTVGQGNSPLHF. The DNA of the CDR3 is TGTGCCAGCAGCTTAACGGTGGGACAGGGGAATTCACCCCTCCACTTT.

This clone was picked up one time. V usage is TRBV18 and J usage is TRBJ2-1; 15 bases map to TRBD2. Trimming cost V 4 bases and J 9 bases; bases outside gene matches: 4. The CDR3 has 15 amino acids. From germline, CDR1 is KGHSH and CDR2 LQKENI. The DNA of the CDR3 is TGTGCCAGCTCACAGGGACTAGCGGGAGGCACTGAGCAGTTCTTC. This codes for CASSQGLAGGTEQFF.

The CDR3 is CASSTIGLVGEQYF. The DNA of the CDR3 is TGCGCCAGCAGCACCATCGGACTAGTAGGCGAGCAGTACTTC. This rearrangement joins TRBV5-1 to TRBJ2-7; TRBD2 aligns across 7 bases. CDR1 and CDR2 (germline): SGHRS, YFSETQ. With 4 bases clipped from V and 6 bases from J, the junction kept 10 bases outside the gene matches. This CDR3 has 14 residues.